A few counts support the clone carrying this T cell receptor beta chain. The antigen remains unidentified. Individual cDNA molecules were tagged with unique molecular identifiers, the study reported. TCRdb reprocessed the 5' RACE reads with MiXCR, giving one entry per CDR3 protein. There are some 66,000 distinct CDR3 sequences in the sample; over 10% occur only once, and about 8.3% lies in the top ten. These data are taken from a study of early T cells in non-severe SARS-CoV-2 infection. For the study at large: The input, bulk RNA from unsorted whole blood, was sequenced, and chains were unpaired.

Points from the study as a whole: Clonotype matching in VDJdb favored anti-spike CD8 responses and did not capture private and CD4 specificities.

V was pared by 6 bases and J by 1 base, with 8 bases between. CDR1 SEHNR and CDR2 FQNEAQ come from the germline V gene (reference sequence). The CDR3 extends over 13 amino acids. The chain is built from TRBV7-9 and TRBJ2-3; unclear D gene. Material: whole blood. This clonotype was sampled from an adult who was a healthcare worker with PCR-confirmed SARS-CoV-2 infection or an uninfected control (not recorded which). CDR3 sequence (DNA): TGTGCCAGCAGGCGCCAGGGCACAGATACGCAGTATTTT. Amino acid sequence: CASRRQGTDTQYF.